This passage covers 5 T cell receptor beta chains from one sample sequenced in a study of T cell responses to AZD1222 COVID-19 vaccine. Measured with immunoSEQ multiplex PCR; TCRdb has only the in-frame clones, and not every one. There are about 140,000 clones in the sample; approximately 91% occur only once, and 1.9% lies in the top ten. Sequences were derived from peripheral blood, sampled 28 days after the second AZD1222 dose. The receptor source for this set is an adult who received the AZD1222 COVID-19 vaccine.

The chain links TRBV4-1 to TRBJ1-6; D may be TRBD1 (6 bases). The CDR3 is made up of 16 amino acids. V was pared by 0 bases and J by 6 bases, with 12 bases between. Germline assignment: CDR1 MGHRA and CDR2 YSYEKL. CDR3 in amino acids: CASSQDDRWFNSPLHF. The CDR3 DNA reads as TGCGCCAGCAGCCAAGATGACAGGTGGTTTAATTCACCCCTCCACTTT.

The rearrangement joins TRBV24-1 to TRBJ2-1; 10 bases line up with TRBD2. There are 15 residues in the CDR3. Germline values: CDR1 KGHDR, CDR2 SFDVKD. The V gene end was trimmed by 3 bases and the J gene end by 4 bases; junction bases not matched to a gene: 2. CDR3 in amino acids: CATSDATSGYNEQFF. Written as DNA, the CDR3 is TGTGCCACCAGTGATGCGACTAGCGGGTACAATGAGCAGTTCTTC.

V usage is TRBV19 and J usage is TRBJ1-1; 7 bases are shared with TRBD1. This CDR3 is built from 14 residues. The germline gives CDR1 LNHDA, CDR2 SQIVND (reference sequence). Germline trimming cut 7 bases from V and 5 bases from J; bases unmatched to any gene: 10. In nucleotides, the CDR3 is TGTGCCAGTATACAGCAGGGGGAAAGAACTGAAGCTTTCTTT. Its protein product is CASIQQGERTEAFF.

The chain has TRBV6-4 and TRBJ2-7; 7 positions match TRBD1. Per germline, CDR1 MRHNA and CDR2 SNTAGT. Trimming at V came to 1 base and at J to 2 bases, leaving 11 bases not matched to a gene. The CDR3 extends over 17 amino acids. CDR3 coding DNA: TGTGCCAGCAGTGACTTAAGGACAGGAGAGTCCACCTACGAGCAGTACTTC. This encodes CASSDLRTGESTYEQYF.

The V and J genes are TRBV5-6 and TRBJ2-7, with TRBD1 identical over 7 bases. Trimming at V came to 2 bases and at J to 2 bases, leaving 1 base not matched to a gene. Looked up from germline, CDR1 is SGHDT and CDR2 is YYEEEE. This CDR3 is built from 13 residues. CDR3: CASSFGTAYEQYF. The CDR3 DNA follows: TGTGCCAGCAGCTTTGGGACAGCCTACGAGCAGTACTTC.